The source of this T cell receptor (beta chain) is a study of lymphopenia after photon versus proton radiotherapy. Study results and limitations: Post-nadir diversity loss with photons came from oligoclonal expansion, particularly CD8+ Temra cells.

A remark on this clone: Its antigen is still unknown.

Germline V gives CDR1 SGHTA, CDR2 FQGNSA. CDR3 size: 15 residues. After removal of 1 base from V and 4 bases from J, the junction contained 4 bases not matched to a gene. Assay used: immunoSEQ multiplex PCR; TCRdb lists only in-frame clones, some missing. The table records 20,000 to 25,000 clones, approximately 81% of them present only once. Sequencing was performed on peripheral blood, taken from a patient treated with photon-based radiotherapy. The clonotype was recovered from a man aged 60 to 69 with pancreatic cancer. The chain uses TRBV7-2 and TRBJ1-2; 9 positions match TRBD1. CDR3 coding DNA: TGTGCCAGCAGCTTAGGGGACAGGGCAGGCTATGGCTACACCTTC. The encoded protein is CASSLGDRAGYGYTF.